The clone carrying this T cell receptor beta chain was counted at least ten times. These data originate in a study of T cells in Graves' hyperthyroidism and ophthalmopathy. Template material for amplifying TCR beta CDR3 regions consisted of RNA transcripts. RT-PCR in the first round (using the HTBI primer set) targeted the TCR CDR3. MiXCR, applied by TCRdb to the multiplex PCR reads, yields one record per CDR3 protein. The table records roughly 720,000 distinct CDR3 sequences, roughly 17% of them present only once. The CDR3 covers 15 residues. Trimming at V came to 10 bases and at J to 0 bases, leaving 11 bases not matched to a gene.

This rearrangement joins TRBV12-3 or TRBV12-4 to TRBJ1-2, with 7 bases matching TRBD1. The sequenced sample consisted of blood. The sequence was collected from a man over 45 with Graves' hyperthyroidism. CDR3 residues: CATSVRGGANYGYTF. The CDR3 coding sequence is TGTGCCACGTCGGTCAGGGGGGGAGCTAACTATGGCTACACCTTC.